These T cell receptor beta chains were read from a single sample in a study of Ad26.COV2.S vaccination and SARS-CoV-2 variants. Generated by immunoSEQ multiplex PCR, the TCRdb table keeps only in-frame clones and is missing some. The sample records some 350,000 clones, 85% to 90% being singletons. This specimen consisted of peripheral blood, obtained in a trial of Ad26.COV2.S vaccine versus placebo. Receptors originate from a person between 18 and 65 years old who received the Ad26.COV2.S COVID-19 vaccine or a placebo. CDR3s include the opening cysteine and the closing phenylalanine or tryptophan. Each record gives: CDR3 length, J gene, D gene, V gene, clone size, CDR3 protein, CDR3 DNA. D genes are given only for firm matches. Not all rows give a size; the values are once, few, many and, for expanded clones, a class.

cdr3_length: 13
j_call: TRBJ1-1
d_call: NA
v_call: TRBV13
clone_size: NA
cdr3_aa: CASSTTRVSEAFF
cdr3_nt: TGTGCCAGCAGCACCACAAGGGTTTCTGAAGCTTTCTTT

cdr3_length: 14
j_call: TRBJ2-5
d_call: TRBD1
v_call: TRBV5-4
clone_size: NA
cdr3_aa: CASSADRGRETQYF
cdr3_nt: TGTGCCAGCAGCGCCGACAGGGGGCGGGAGACCCAGTACTTC

cdr3_length: 13
j_call: TRBJ1-1
d_call: NA
v_call: TRBV11-2
clone_size: NA
cdr3_aa: CASSFQEPTEAFF
cdr3_nt: TGTGCCAGCAGCTTCCAGGAGCCCACTGAAGCTTTCTTT

cdr3_length: 15
j_call: TRBJ2-1
d_call: TRBD1
v_call: TRBV14
clone_size: NA
cdr3_aa: CASSQQQGIGNEQFF
cdr3_nt: TGTGCCAGCAGCCAACAACAGGGGATCGGAAATGAGCAGTTCTTC

cdr3_length: 14
j_call: TRBJ2-2
d_call: NA
v_call: TRBV28
clone_size: once
cdr3_aa: CASSFFRGIGELFF
cdr3_nt: TGTGCCAGCAGTTTTTTTCGGGGAATCGGGGAGCTGTTTTTT

cdr3_length: 14
j_call: TRBJ1-3
d_call: NA
v_call: TRBV6-6
clone_size: NA
cdr3_aa: CASSSEYSGNTIYF
cdr3_nt: TGTGCCAGCAGCTCGGAATACTCTGGAAACACCATATATTTT

cdr3_length: 15
j_call: TRBJ1-5
d_call: NA
v_call: TRBV19
clone_size: few
cdr3_aa: CASSIAIRGNQPQHF
cdr3_nt: TGTGCCAGTAGTATAGCAATCAGGGGCAATCAGCCCCAGCATTTT

cdr3_length: 13
j_call: TRBJ1-1
d_call: TRBD1
v_call: TRBV4-3
clone_size: NA
cdr3_aa: CASNSGPGGEAFF
cdr3_nt: TGCGCCAGCAACTCCGGTCCAGGGGGTGAAGCTTTCTTT

cdr3_length: 13
j_call: TRBJ1-4
d_call: NA
v_call: TRBV5-6
clone_size: NA
cdr3_aa: CASSLDRNEKLFF
cdr3_nt: TGTGCCAGCAGCTTGGACAGGAATGAAAAACTGTTTTTT

cdr3_length: 14
j_call: TRBJ1-3
d_call: NA
v_call: TRBV9
clone_size: NA
cdr3_aa: CASSEVHTGNTIYF
cdr3_nt: TGTGCCAGCAGCGAGGTGCATACGGGAAACACCATATATTTT

cdr3_length: 14
j_call: TRBJ1-6
d_call: TRBD1
v_call: TRBV2
clone_size: NA
cdr3_aa: CASSPRTGRSPLHF
cdr3_nt: TGTGCCAGCAGCCCCCGGACAGGGCGATCACCCCTCCACTTT

cdr3_length: 12
j_call: TRBJ1-2
d_call: NA
v_call: TRBV19
clone_size: NA
cdr3_aa: CASSIPLGGYTF
cdr3_nt: TGTGCCAGTAGTATCCCCCTGGGCGGCTACACCTTC

cdr3_length: 18
j_call: TRBJ1-1
d_call: NA
v_call: TRBV3-1/TRBV3-2
clone_size: NA
cdr3_aa: CASSQSGVWGSANTEAFF
cdr3_nt: TGTGCCAGCAGCCAAAGTGGTGTGTGGGGTTCGGCGAACACTGAAGCTTTCTTT

cdr3_length: 17
j_call: TRBJ2-1
d_call: NA
v_call: TRBV15
clone_size: NA
cdr3_aa: CATSRDTEGAVYNEQFF
cdr3_nt: TGTGCCACCAGCAGAGATACGGAGGGGGCGGTCTACAATGAGCAGTTCTTC

cdr3_length: 13
j_call: TRBJ2-2
d_call: NA
v_call: TRBV5-6
clone_size: NA
cdr3_aa: CAAGRPYGGELFF
cdr3_nt: TGTGCCGCCGGTCGGCCCTACGGCGGGGAGCTGTTTTTT